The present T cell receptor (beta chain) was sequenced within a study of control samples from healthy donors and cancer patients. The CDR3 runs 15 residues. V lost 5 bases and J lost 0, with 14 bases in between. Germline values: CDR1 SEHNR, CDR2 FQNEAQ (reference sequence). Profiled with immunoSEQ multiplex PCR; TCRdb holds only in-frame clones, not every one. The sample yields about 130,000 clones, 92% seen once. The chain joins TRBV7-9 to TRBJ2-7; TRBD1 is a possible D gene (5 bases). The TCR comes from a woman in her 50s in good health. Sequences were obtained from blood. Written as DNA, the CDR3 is TGTGCCAGCAGCCAAGGGGCAGGGTACTCCTACGAGCAGTACTTC. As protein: CASSQGAGYSYEQYF.